The present TCR beta chain was sequenced within a study of blood T cell repertoires in COVID-19. The data were produced by immunoSEQ multiplex PCR, yet TCRdb's version contains in-frame clones alone and is incomplete. The sample yields 15,000 to 20,000 clones, 87% seen once. The TCR was taken from a man aged 50 to 60 with active COVID-19. Sequencing was done on a sample of peripheral blood.

The CDR3 nucleotides are TGTGCCAGCAGCCCGGGACTAGCGGGGTACAATGAGCAGTTCTTC. Its translation is CASSPGLAGYNEQFF. The J gene is TRBJ2-1, the V gene TRBV7-9; 13 bases agree with TRBD2. The CDR3 loop spans 15 amino acids. Germline V CDR1 and CDR2: SEHNR, FQNEAQ (reference sequence). Germline trimming cut 5 bases from V and 4 bases from J; bases unmatched to any gene: 2.